A single sample is the source of the 8 T cell receptor beta chains below, sequenced in a study of blood T cell repertoires in COVID-19. The method was immunoSEQ multiplex PCR; TCRdb's version includes in-frame clones alone and lacks a portion of them. In the table there are just over 300,000 clones, approximately 83% of which are singletons. The sample taken for sequencing was PBMCs or T cells enriched from blood (not recorded which). These receptor sequences come from a young man who had recovered from COVID-19.

The rearrangement links TRBV10-1 to TRBJ1-4; no reliable D call. With 2 bases removed from V and 0 bases from J, the gap between germline ends came to 7 bases. Germline CDR1 reads WNHNN; CDR2 reads SYGVQD (reference sequence). CDR3 length equals 15 residues. In DNA form, the CDR3 reads TGCGCCAGCAGTGAGCGCCGAGCAACTAATGAAAAACTGTTTTTT. Its translation is CASSERRATNEKLFF.

This chain links TRBV5-1 with TRBJ2-2; TRBD1 aligns across 8 bases. The CDR3 loop spans 15 amino acids. V trimming: 4 bases; J trimming: 3 bases; junction bases outside the gene matches: 5. Germline V CDR1 and CDR2: SGHRS, YFSETQ. CDR3 sequence (DNA): TGCGCCAGCAGCCCGGGACAGGCCTACACCGGGGAGCTGTTTTTT. This codes for CASSPGQAYTGELFF.

The chain recombines TRBV19 with TRBJ2-3; 11 bases agree with TRBD2. Germline lookup yields CDR1 LNHDA and CDR2 SQIVND (reference sequence). This CDR3 is 17 amino acids long. Losses at the gene ends were 4 bases for V and 4 bases for J; bases not matched to a gene: 10. The DNA for the CDR3 is TGTGCCAGTAGTACCCCCGGACTAGCGGGCGGGGCAGATACGCAGTATTTT. Translating gives CASSTPGLAGGADTQYF.

The gene calls are TRBV9 and TRBJ1-6, with 7 nucleotides matching TRBD1. CDR3 size: 14 residues. The trim removed 5 bases at V and 6 bases at J, leaving 5 bases unmatched. Germline CDR1 is SGDLS and CDR2 is YYNGEE. CDR3 DNA: TGTGCCAGCAGAAACGACAGGGCTAATTCACCCCTCCACTTT. Translation: CASRNDRANSPLHF.

This chain links TRBV7-2 with TRBJ1-6; weak D call: TRBD1 (5 bases). CDR3 length: 15 amino acids. V was trimmed by 5 bases and J by 5 bases, leaving 13 bases between them. Germline lookup yields CDR1 SGHTA and CDR2 FQGNSA. This CDR3 is CASSQRQRHNSPLHF. The DNA for the CDR3 is TGTGCCAGCAGCCAGAGACAGAGACATAATTCACCCCTCCACTTT.

CDR3 region: CATSEVQWASGGYTF. CDR3 coding DNA: TGTGCCACCAGCGAGGTCCAGTGGGCCAGCGGGGGCTACACCTTC. The V call is TRBV15, the J call TRBJ1-2; D is unresolved. This CDR3 contains 15 residues. V was shortened by 5 bases and J by 8 bases, with 21 bases between the two germline ends. Germline CDR1 and CDR2: LNHNV and YYDKDF (reference sequence). Filled out from reference TRBV15 and TRBJ1-2, the complete variable domain reads DAMVIQNPRYQVTQFGKPVTLSCSQTLNHNVMYWYQQKSSQAPKLLFHYYDKDFNNEADTPDNFQSRRPNTSFCFLDIRSPGLGDTAMYLCATSEVQWASGGYTFGSGTRLTVV.

V is TRBV7-2 and J is TRBJ1-1; no clear D. Germline assignment: CDR1 SGHTA and CDR2 FQGNSA. Trimming took off 11 bases at V and 2 bases at J, with 15 bases between the two ends. The CDR3 is made up of 13 amino acids. CDR3 amino acids: CAGRAQPNTEAFF. The CDR3 bases are TGTGCCGGGAGGGCCCAGCCAAACACTGAAGCTTTCTTT.

J is TRBJ2-7 and V is TRBV10-3; D unclear. This CDR3 region has 14 residues. Germline assignment: CDR1 ENHRY and CDR2 SYGVKD. The V gene lost 5 bases and the J gene lost 5 bases, with 16 bases spanning the gap. CDR3 bases: TGTGCCATCAGTCATTCCATGACAAACGACGAGCAGTACTTC. Its protein product is CAISHSMTNDEQYF.